The rows below give T cell receptor beta chains drawn from one sample of a study of T cell changes during pregnancy in multiple sclerosis. The protocol was immunoSEQ multiplex PCR, while the TCRdb copy is restricted to in-frame clones and leaves out a portion. Of fewer than 35,000 clones in the sample, roughly 90% were seen once. The sequencing here drew on CD4+ T cells from peripheral blood mononuclear cells, taken in the second trimester of pregnancy. These receptors were obtained from a female donor in good health, enrolled as a control in a pregnancy study. CDR3s include the opening cysteine and the closing phenylalanine or tryptophan. D genes are given only for firm matches. Expanded clones get a size class; other rows say once, few or many, or leave the size out.

abundance,j_gene,d_gene,v_gene,CDR3aa,CDR3nt
-,TRBJ1-2,-,TRBV30,CAWSVTGFGSGYTF,TGTGCCTGGAGTGTAACGGGGTTTGGGAGTGGCTACACCTTC
once,TRBJ2-7,TRBD2,TRBV19,CASSSWLAGAGFGEQYF,TGTGCCAGTAGTAGTTGGCTAGCGGGGGCAGGTTTCGGCGAGCAGTACTTC
once,TRBJ2-3,-,TRBV4-3,CASSQDQRANTQYF,TGCGCCAGCAGCCAAGATCAGAGGGCTAATACGCAGTATTTT
-,TRBJ1-1,-,TRBV4-1,CASSPPNRGADTEAFF,TGCGCCAGCAGCCCCCCCAACCGGGGGGCGGACACTGAAGCTTTCTTT
-,TRBJ1-1,TRBD1,TRBV13,CASSPPQGARTEAFF,TGTGCCAGCAGCCCACCTCAGGGGGCGAGGACTGAAGCTTTCTTT
-,TRBJ2-3,-,TRBV16,CASLKGQSYGDTQYF,TGTGCCAGCCTTAAAGGACAGTCCTACGGAGATACGCAGTATTTT
-,TRBJ2-2,TRBD2,TRBV4-3,CASSPRLAGGPNTGELFF,TGCGCCAGCAGCCCACGGCTTGCGGGGGGGCCTAACACCGGGGAGCTGTTTTTT
-,TRBJ1-1,TRBD1,TRBV19,CASSTDRGRVNTEAFF,TGTGCCAGTAGTACGGACAGGGGACGGGTGAACACTGAAGCTTTCTTT
few,TRBJ1-2,-,TRBV2,CASSEVGGASGYGYTF,TGTGCCAGCAGTGAAGTCGGGGGAGCTAGTGGCTATGGCTACACCTTC
-,TRBJ2-7,-,TRBV7-2,CASSSGPRIYEQYF,TGTGCCAGCAGCTCAGGCCCCCGAATCTACGAGCAGTACTTC
once,TRBJ2-7,-,TRBV19,CASSPDTYEQYF,TGTGCCAGTAGTCCCGACACCTACGAGCAGTACTTC
-,TRBJ1-1,-,TRBV4-1,CASSHVRVAGVNTEAFF,TGCGCCAGCAGCCATGTCCGAGTGGCAGGGGTGAACACTGAAGCTTTCTTT
-,TRBJ2-3,-,TRBV11-2,CASSLSETTVYF,TGTGCCAGCAGCTTATCCGAGACTACGGTATATTTT
-,TRBJ1-1,TRBD1,TRBV2,CASSRDRDEAFF,TGTGCCAGCAGCCGGGACAGGGATGAAGCTTTCTTT
-,TRBJ2-5,-,TRBV7-9,CASRPLASTGAETQYF,TGTGCCAGCAGACCTCTAGCGTCTACTGGGGCGGAGACCCAGTACTTC
once,TRBJ1-1,-,TRBV6-6,CASSYLRDTEAFF,TGTGCCAGCAGTTACCTTCGGGACACTGAAGCTTTCTTT